This paragraph reports one TCR beta chain. Living in 24 US areas, the participants were between roughly 18 and 90 years of age. Membership in each cohort depended on participant-reported clinical history. The sample originates from a study of blood T cell repertoires in COVID-19. The wider study: Whether acute or convalescent, the COVID-19 samples came from the United States, Italy and Spain.

Per germline, CDR1 MDHEN and CDR2 SYDVKM. Trimming took 6 bases from V and 8 from J, leaving 16 bases between them. CDR3 length: 13 residues. Here immunoSEQ multiplex PCR was the method, and the copy in TCRdb shows in-frame clones only, minus some. The data hold 320,000 or so clones, with 80% to 90% observed a single time. Sequenced: PBMCs or T cells enriched from blood (not recorded which). This TCR was recovered from a man between 25 and 39 years old who had recovered from COVID-19. The chain couples TRBV28 to TRBJ1-2, with D maybe TRBD1 (5 bases). CDR3 protein: CASRRPSGGGYTF. The CDR3 coding sequence is TGTGCCAGCAGAAGGCCTTCGGGGGGAGGCTACACCTTC.